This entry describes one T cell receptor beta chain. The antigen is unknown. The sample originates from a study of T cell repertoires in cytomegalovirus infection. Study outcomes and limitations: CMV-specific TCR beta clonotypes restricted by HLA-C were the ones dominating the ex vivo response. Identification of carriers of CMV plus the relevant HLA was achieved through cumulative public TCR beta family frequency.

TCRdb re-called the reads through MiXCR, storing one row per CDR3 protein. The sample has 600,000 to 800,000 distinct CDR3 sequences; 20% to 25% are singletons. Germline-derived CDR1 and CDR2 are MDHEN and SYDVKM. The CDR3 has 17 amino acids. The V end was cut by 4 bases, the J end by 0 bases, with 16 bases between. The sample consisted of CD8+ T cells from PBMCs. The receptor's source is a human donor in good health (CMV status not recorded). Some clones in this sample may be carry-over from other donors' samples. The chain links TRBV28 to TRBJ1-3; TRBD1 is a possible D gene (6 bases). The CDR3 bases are TGTGCCAGCAGTTCCCCCCCGGGGGGCCACTCTGGAAACACCATATATTTT. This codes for CASSSPPGGHSGNTIYF.